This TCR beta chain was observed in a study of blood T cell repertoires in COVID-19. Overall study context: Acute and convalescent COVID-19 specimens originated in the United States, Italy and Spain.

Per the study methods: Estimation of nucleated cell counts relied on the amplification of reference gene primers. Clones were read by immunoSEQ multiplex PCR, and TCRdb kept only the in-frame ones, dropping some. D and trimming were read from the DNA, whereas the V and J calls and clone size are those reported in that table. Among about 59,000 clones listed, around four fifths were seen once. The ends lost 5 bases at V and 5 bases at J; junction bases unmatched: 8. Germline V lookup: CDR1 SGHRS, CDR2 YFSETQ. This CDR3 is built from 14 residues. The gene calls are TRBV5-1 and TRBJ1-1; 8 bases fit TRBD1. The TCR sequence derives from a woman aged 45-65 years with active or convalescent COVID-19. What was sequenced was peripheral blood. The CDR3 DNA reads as TGCGCCAGCAGTTCAGGACAGGGAAAGACTGAAGCTTTCTTT. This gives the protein CASSSGQGKTEAFF.